Here is one T cell receptor (beta chain) with its context. The data were produced by immunoSEQ multiplex PCR, yet TCRdb's version contains in-frame clones alone and is incomplete. The table lists under 150,000 clones, around 90% of them singletons. Germline CDR1 reads SGDLS; CDR2 reads YYNGEE. Trimming cost V 9 bases and J 5 bases, with 17 bases left between them. CDR3 length: 13 amino acids. The data were obtained in a study of T cell responses to AZD1222 COVID-19 vaccine. The sample in question was peripheral blood, obtained 28 days after the second AZD1222 dose. This chain connects TRBV9 to TRBJ1-2, with D possibly being TRBD1 (5 bases). The sequence came from an adult who received the AZD1222 COVID-19 vaccine. The DNA of the CDR3 is TGTGCCACTTCTCCCGTGGGGGGATATGGCTACACCTTC. Translation gives CATSPVGGYGYTF. The full variable domain, completed using reference TRBV9 and TRBJ1-2, is DSGVTQTPKHLITATGQRVTLRCSPRSGDLSVYWYQQSLDQGLQFLIQYYNGEERAKGNILERFSAQQFPDLHSELNLSSLELGDSALYFCATSPVGGYGYTFGSGTRLTVV.